Listed here is a single T cell receptor beta chain. What it binds is not known. Terminally differentiated effector memory CD45RA+ cells were left out of the naive CD8 fraction, which was CD45RO-negative and positively selected for CCR7. The sample is drawn from a study of shared clonotypes between healthy human individuals. The overall study: The people who gave samples were two women and three men aged 18 to 49.

Findings and limits, study-wide: Blood was the sole source, and tissue repertoires probably differ. In general, naive subsets displayed greater estimated richness than memory subsets did. An expected dependence of interdonor clonotype sharing on sequencing depth was noted.

The CDR3 spans 16 residues. Losses at the gene ends were 3 bases for V and 0 bases for J; bases not matched to a gene: 3. Germline CDR1 and CDR2: SQVTM and ANQGSEA. Sequencing used immunoSEQ multiplex PCR; TCRdb keeps in-frame clones, though not all of them. The sample lists about 800,000 clones, just over 95% occurring once. The sequence was obtained from a man under 40 in good health. The gene calls are TRBV29-1 and TRBJ2-3; 13 bases fit TRBD2. Input material: naive CD8+ T cells sorted from blood. This CDR3 is CSVDSGLAGSTDTQYF. The CDR3 DNA reads TGCAGCGTTGACTCGGGACTAGCGGGGAGCACAGATACGCAGTATTTT.